Described below is a single T cell receptor (beta chain) sequence and its context. Here immunoSEQ multiplex PCR was the method, and the copy in TCRdb shows in-frame clones only, minus some. The sample yields over 250,000 clones, 80% to 90% seen once. This sample is drawn from a study of blood T cell repertoires in COVID-19. The overall study: The origin of the acute and convalescent COVID-19 samples was the United States, Italy and Spain. Sources were T cells, B-cell-depleted T cells, or PBMCs; the material itself was cDNA or gDNA.

V lost 8 bases, J lost 4 bases, and 18 bases lay in between. Per germline, CDR1 LNHDA and CDR2 SQIVND (reference sequence). CDR3 length equals 15 residues. Enrollees, roughly 18 to 89 years old, lived in 24 US areas. Participant-reported clinical history was the basis for cohort assignment. The sequence derives from a woman in her 30s who had recovered from COVID-19. The rearrangement joins TRBV19 to TRBJ2-1, with D possibly being TRBD1 (6 bases). Sequencing was carried out using PBMCs or T cells enriched from blood (not recorded which). The CDR3 coding sequence is TGTGCCAGTGCTTGGACAGCTGAATTTTACAATGAGCAGTTCTTC. The encoded protein is CASAWTAEFYNEQFF. Filled out from reference TRBV19 and TRBJ2-1, the complete variable domain reads DGGITQSPKYLFRKEGQNVTLSCEQNLNHDAMYWYRQDPGQGLRLIYYSQIVNDFQKGDIAEGYSVSREKKESFPLTVTSAQKNPTAFYLCASAWTAEFYNEQFFGPGTRLTVL.